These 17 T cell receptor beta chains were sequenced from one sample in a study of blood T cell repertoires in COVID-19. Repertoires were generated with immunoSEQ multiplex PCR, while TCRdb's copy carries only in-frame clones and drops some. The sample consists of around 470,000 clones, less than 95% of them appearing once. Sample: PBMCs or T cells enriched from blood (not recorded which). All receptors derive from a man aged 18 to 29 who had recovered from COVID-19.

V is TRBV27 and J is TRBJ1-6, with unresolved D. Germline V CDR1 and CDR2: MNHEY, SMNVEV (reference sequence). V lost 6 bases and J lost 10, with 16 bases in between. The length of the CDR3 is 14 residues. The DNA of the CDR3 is TGTGCCAGCAGCCCGACTTGGAGGGCGTCACCCCTCCACTTT. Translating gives CASSPTWRASPLHF.

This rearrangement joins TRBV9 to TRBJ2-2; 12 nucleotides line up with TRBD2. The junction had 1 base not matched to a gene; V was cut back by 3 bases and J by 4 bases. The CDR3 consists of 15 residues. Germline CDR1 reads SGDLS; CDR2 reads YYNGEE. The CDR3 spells CASSGGLAGTGELFF. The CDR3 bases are TGTGCCAGCAGCGGGGGACTAGCGGGCACCGGGGAGCTGTTTTTT.

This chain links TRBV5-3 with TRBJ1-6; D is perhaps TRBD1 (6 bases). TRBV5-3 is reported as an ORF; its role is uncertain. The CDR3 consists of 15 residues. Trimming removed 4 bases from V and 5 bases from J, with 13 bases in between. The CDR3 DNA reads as TGTGCCAGAAGCCGCCTGGACAGTAATAATTCACCCCTCCACTTT. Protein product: CARSRLDSNNSPLHF.

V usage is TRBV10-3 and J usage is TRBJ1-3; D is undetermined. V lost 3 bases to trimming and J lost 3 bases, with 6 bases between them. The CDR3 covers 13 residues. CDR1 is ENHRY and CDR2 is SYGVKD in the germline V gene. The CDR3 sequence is CAISERGGNTIYF. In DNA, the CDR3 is TGTGCCATCAGTGAACGCGGTGGAAACACCATATATTTT.

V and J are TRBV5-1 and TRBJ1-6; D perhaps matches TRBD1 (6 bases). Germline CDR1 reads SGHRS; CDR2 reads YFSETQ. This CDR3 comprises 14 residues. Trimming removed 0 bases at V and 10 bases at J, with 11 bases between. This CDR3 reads CASSLAGVRSPLHF. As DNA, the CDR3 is TGCGCCAGCAGCTTGGCAGGGGTCCGCTCACCCCTCCACTTT.

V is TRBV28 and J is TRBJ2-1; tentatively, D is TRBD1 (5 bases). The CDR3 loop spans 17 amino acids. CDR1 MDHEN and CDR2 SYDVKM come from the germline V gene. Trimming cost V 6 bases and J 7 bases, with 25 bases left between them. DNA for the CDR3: TGTGCCAGCAGAATCGCTGAAGGGCCAGGGCGAGTGAATGAGCAGTTCTTC. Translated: CASRIAEGPGRVNEQFF.

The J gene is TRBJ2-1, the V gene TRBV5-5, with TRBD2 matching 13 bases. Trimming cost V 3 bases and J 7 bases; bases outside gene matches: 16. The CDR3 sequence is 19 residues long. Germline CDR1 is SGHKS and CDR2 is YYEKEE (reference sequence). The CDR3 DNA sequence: TGTGCCAGCAGCTCGTCAGGGGCCCCAACTAGCGGGAGGGTGAATGAGCAGTTCTTC. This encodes CASSSSGAPTSGRVNEQFF.

CDR3 bases: TGCGCCAGCAGCCAAGTAGCGGGGAGCACAGATACGCAGTATTTT. Translated, it gives CASSQVAGSTDTQYF. This chain joins TRBV4-1 and TRBJ2-3; TRBD2 aligns across 8 bases. Germline trimming cut 1 base from V and 0 bases from J; bases unmatched to any gene: 0. CDR1 is MGHRA and CDR2 is YSYEKL in the germline V gene. The CDR3 spans 15 residues.

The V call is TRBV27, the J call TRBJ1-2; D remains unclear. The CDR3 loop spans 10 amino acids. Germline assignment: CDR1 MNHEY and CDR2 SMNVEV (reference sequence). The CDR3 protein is CVPSASPYTF. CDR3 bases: TGTGTTCCCTCGGCTAGCCCCTACACCTTC.

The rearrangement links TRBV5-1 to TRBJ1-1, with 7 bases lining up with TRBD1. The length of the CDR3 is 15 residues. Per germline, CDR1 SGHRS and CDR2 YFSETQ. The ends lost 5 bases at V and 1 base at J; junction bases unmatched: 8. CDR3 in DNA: TGCGCCAGCAGGCCAGGGGGTGTCGAGAACACTGAAGCTTTCTTT. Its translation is CASRPGGVENTEAFF. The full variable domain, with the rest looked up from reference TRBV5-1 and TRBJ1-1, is KAGVTQTPRYLIKTRGQQVTLSCSPISGHRSVSWYQQTPGQGLQFLFEYFSETQRNKGNFPGRFSGRQFSNSRSEMNVSTLELGDSALYLCASRPGGVENTEAFFGQGTRLTVV.

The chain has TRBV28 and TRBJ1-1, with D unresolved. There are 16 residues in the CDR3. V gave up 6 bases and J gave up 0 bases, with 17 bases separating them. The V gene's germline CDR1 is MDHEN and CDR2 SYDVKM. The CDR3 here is CASSPNPGSMNTEAFF. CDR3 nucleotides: TGTGCCAGCAGCCCGAATCCAGGAAGCATGAACACTGAAGCTTTCTTT.

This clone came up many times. CDR3 loop: CSASPLGLAGSTDTQYF. The CDR3 bases are TGCAGTGCTAGTCCCCTAGGACTAGCGGGGAGCACAGATACGCAGTATTTT. The chain has TRBV20-1 and TRBJ2-3, with 12 bases matching TRBD2. Germline values: CDR1 DFQATT, CDR2 SNEGSKA (reference sequence). The CDR3 sequence is 17 residues long. The V and J ends lost 3 bases and 0 bases, in that order; junction bases with no gene match: 7.

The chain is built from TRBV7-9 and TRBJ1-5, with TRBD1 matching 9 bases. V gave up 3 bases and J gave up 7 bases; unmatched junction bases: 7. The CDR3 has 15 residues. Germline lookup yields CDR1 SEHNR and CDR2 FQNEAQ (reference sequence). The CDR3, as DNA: TGTGCCAGCAGCTTCGGGGACAGGGCAGGGCAGCCCCAGCATTTT. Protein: CASSFGDRAGQPQHF.

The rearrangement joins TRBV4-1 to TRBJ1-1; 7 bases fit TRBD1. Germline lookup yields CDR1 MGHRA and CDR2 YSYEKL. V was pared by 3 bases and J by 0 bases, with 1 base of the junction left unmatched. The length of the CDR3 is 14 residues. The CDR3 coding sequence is TGCGCCAGCAGCCAGGGGACAGTGAACACTGAAGCTTTCTTT. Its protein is CASSQGTVNTEAFF.

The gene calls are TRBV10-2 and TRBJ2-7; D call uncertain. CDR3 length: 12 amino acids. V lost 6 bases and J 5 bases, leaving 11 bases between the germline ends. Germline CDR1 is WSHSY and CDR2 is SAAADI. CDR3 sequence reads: CASRDSTDEQYF. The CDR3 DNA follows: TGCGCCAGCAGAGACTCTACGGACGAGCAGTACTTC.

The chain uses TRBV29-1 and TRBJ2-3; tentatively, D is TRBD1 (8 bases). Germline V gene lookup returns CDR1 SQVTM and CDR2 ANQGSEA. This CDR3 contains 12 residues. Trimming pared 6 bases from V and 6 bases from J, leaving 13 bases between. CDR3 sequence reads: CSVDRGGDTQYF. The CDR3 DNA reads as TGCAGCGTAGACAGGGGAGGGGATACGCAGTATTTT.

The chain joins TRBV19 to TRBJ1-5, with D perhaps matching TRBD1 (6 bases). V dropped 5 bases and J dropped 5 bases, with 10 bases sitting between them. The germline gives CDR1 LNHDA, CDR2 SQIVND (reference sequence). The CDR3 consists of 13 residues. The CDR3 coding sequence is TGTGCCAGTAGTGAGACAGGATATCAGCCCCAGCATTTT. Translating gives CASSETGYQPQHF.